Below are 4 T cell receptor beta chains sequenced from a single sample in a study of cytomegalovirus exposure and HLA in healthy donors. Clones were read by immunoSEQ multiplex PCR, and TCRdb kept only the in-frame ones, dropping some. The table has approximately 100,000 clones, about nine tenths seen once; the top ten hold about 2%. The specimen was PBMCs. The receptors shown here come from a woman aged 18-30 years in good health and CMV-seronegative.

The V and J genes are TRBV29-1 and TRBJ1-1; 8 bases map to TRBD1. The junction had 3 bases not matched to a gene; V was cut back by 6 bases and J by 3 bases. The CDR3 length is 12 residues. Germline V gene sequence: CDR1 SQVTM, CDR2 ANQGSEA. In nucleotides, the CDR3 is TGCAGCGTAAGGACAGGGCACACTGAAGCTTTCTTT. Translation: CSVRTGHTEAFF.

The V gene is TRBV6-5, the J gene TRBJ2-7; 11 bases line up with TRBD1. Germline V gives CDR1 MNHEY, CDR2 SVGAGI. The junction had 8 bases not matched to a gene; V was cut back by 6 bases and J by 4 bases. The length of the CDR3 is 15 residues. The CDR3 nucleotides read TGTGCCAGCAGCTCCGGGACAGGGGGTGGGTACGAGCAGTACTTC. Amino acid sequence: CASSSGTGGGYEQYF.

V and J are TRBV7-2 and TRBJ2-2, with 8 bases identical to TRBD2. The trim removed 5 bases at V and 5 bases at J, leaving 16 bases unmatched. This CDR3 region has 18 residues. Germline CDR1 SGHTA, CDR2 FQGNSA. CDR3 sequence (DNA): TGTGCCAGCAGCAAATCCTTTTATCAGGGGACTAGGACCGGGGAGCTGTTTTTT. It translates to CASSKSFYQGTRTGELFF.

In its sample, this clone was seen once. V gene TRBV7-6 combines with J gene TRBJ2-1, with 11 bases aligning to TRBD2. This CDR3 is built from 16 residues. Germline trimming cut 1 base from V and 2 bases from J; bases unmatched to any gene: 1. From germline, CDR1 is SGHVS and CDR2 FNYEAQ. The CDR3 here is CASSLELAGAYNEQFF. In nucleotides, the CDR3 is TGTGCCAGCAGCTTAGAACTAGCGGGGGCCTACAATGAGCAGTTCTTC.